The clone carrying this TCR beta chain was counted at least ten times. This entry belongs to a study of blood T cells in healthy people across ages. The CDR3 is made up of 14 amino acids. Germline V gene sequence: CDR1 MNHEY, CDR2 SVGAGI. V was pared by 2 bases and J by 3 bases, with 11 bases between. Primers used in a second PCR of about 6 to 11 cycles were a sample-barcoded 5' primer and a J-beta primer mix. Each CDR3 protein is one row after TCRdb ran MiXCR on the 5' RACE reads. The sample yields about 930,000 distinct CDR3 sequences, just under 30% seen once. Investigators took about 9.1 milliliters of peripheral blood from every donor. These data were likewise used in another study, on T cells of mothers and their children.

The sequenced sample consisted of blood. The sequence was collected from a woman aged 40 to 49 in good health. V gene TRBV6-5 combines with J gene TRBJ2-7, with TRBD1 as a possible D gene (5 bases). Written as DNA, the CDR3 is TGTGCCAGCAGTTACAACCAGCAGGGCTACGAGCAGTACTTC. Encoded protein: CASSYNQQGYEQYF.